This note documents a single TCR beta chain sequence. The antigen remains unidentified. Germline V CDR1 and CDR2: LGHNT, FRNRAP. This CDR3 comprises 15 residues. V lost 1 base and J lost 2; bases outside the gene matches: 2. Produced via immunoSEQ multiplex PCR; TCRdb's table is partial and in-frame only. The table records around 70,000 clones, about nine tenths of them present only once. These data originate in a study of T cells in localized non-small cell lung cancer. Findings and caveats of the study: Clonality of T cells reached its maximum in uninvolved adjacent lung, surpassing tumor.

This chain connects TRBV12-5 to TRBJ2-1; 7 bases are a match to TRBD1. The sequencing here drew on peripheral blood, taken before any cancer treatment. The sequence came from a male donor aged 60 or over with stage III squamous cell lung carcinoma. CDR3 protein: CASGLGQGTYNEQFF. In nucleotides, the CDR3 is TGTGCTAGTGGTTTGGGACAGGGAACCTACAATGAGCAGTTCTTC.